This T cell receptor beta chain was sequenced in a study of a mutant IDH1 vaccine in newly diagnosed glioma. The study, taken as a whole, reports: The study observed vaccine-induced immune responses in about 93% of patients.

The time point is: baseline, week 1 (first vaccination visit). Sample treatment: pre-vaccination baseline after standard-of-care therapy. Diagnosis in the donors showed new WHO grade 3 or 4 astrocytomas that were IDH1-mutant and ATRX-lost. This clone occurred once. No antigen is known for it. Assay: immunoSEQ multiplex PCR; the TCRdb copy retains only in-frame clones and omits some. The sample holds around 92,000 clones, approximately 83% seen once. The TCR was taken from a woman aged 45-65 years with glioma. The sample consisted of PBMCs, taken from a glioma patient treated with radiotherapy, temozolomide or both.

CDR3 residues: CASSASTGDTEAFF. The CDR3 DNA reads TGTGCCAGCAGCGCGTCGACAGGGGACACTGAAGCTTTCTTT. The rearrangement links TRBV7-9 to TRBJ1-1; 8 bases are a match to TRBD1. V lost 5 bases, J lost 3 bases, and 5 bases stayed unmatched. Germline V CDR1 and CDR2: SEHNR, FQNEAQ (reference sequence). The CDR3 contains 14 residues.